This TCR beta chain was retrieved from a study of T cell responses to AZD1222 COVID-19 vaccine. Study findings and constraints: The study sampled repertoires only after the peak T cell response. The donor group comprised mostly white British people and more females; the analysis possibly underestimated clonal diversity. Two AZD1222 administrations were followed by greater Spike-specific TCR breadth and depth.

Second doses at about 4 or about 12 weeks were pooled. With respect to this clone: Its specificity is not known.

CDR1 and CDR2 from the germline V gene are LNHDA and SQIVND (reference sequence). There are 12 residues in the CDR3. Measured with immunoSEQ multiplex PCR; TCRdb has only the in-frame clones, and not every one. The table has 100,000 to 150,000 clones, 70% to 90% seen once; the top ten hold 3.5%. The source was peripheral blood, collected 28 days after the second AZD1222 dose. This TCR came from an adult who received the AZD1222 COVID-19 vaccine. V gene TRBV19 combines with J gene TRBJ1-3; 8 nucleotides line up with TRBD1. The CDR3 DNA sequence: TGTGCTTCGACAGGGGCGAAAAACACCATATATTTT. Amino acids: CASTGAKNTIYF.